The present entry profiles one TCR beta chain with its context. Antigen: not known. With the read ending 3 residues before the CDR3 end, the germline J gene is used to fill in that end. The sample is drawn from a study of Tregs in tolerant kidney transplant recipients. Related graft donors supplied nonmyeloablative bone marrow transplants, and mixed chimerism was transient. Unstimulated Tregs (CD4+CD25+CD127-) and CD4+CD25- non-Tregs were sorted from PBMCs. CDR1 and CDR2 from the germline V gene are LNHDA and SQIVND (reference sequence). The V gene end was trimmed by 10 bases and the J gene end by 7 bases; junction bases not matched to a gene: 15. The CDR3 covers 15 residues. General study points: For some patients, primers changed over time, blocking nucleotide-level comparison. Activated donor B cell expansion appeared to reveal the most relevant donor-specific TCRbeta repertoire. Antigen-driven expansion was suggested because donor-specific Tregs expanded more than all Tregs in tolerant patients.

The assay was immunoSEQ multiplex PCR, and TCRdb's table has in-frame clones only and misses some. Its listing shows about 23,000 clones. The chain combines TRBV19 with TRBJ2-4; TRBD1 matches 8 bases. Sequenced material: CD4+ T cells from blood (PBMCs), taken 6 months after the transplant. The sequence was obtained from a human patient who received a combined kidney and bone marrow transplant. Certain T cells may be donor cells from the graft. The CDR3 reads CATQGAQGGWNIQYF. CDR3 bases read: TGTGCCACTCAGGGGGCCCAAGGAGGTTGGAACATT.